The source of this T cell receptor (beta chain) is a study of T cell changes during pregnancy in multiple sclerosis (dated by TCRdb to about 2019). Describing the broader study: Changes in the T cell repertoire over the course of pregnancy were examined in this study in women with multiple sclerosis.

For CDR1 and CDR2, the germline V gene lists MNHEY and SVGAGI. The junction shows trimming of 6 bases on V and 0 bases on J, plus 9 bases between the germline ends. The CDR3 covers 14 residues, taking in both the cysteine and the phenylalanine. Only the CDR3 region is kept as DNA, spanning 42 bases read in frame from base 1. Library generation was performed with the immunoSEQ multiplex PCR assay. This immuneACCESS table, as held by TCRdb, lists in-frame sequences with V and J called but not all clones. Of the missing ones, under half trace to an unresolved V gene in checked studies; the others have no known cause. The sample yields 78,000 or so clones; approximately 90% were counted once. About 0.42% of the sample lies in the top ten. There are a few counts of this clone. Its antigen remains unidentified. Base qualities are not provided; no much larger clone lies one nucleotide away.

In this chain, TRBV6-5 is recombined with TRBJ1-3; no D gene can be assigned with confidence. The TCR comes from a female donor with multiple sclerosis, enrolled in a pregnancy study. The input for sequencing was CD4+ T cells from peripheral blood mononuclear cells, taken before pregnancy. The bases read TGTGCCAGCAGCCAGGTGCTCTCTGGAAACACCATATATTTT. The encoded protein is CASSQVLSGNTIYF.